This T cell receptor (beta chain) was observed in a study of Ad26.COV2.S vaccination and SARS-CoV-2 variants. Treatment denoted: some 20 received Ad26.COV2.S at low or high dose, single or two shots; roughly five received placebo; per-sample allocation not given. All samples were drawn on day 63, counting from the first vaccine or placebo injection. Note on this clone: Its target is not known.

Study results and limitations: Vaccine recipients showed a spike-specific TCR breadth that was higher than in placebo recipients.

The CDR3 length is 15 residues. Germline trimming cut 5 bases from V and 1 base from J; bases unmatched to any gene: 6. CDR1 is LNHDA and CDR2 is SQIVND in the germline V gene (reference sequence). The data were produced by immunoSEQ multiplex PCR, yet TCRdb's version contains in-frame clones alone and is incomplete. The sample has around 300,000 clones; around 89% are singletons. The receptor was isolated from a person aged 18 to 59 who received the Ad26.COV2.S COVID-19 vaccine or a placebo. Source: peripheral blood, taken in a trial of Ad26.COV2.S vaccine versus placebo. The rearrangement uses TRBV19 and TRBJ2-5; 8 bases line up with TRBD1. The CDR3 sequence is CASSALDRGQETQYF. The CDR3 DNA reads TGTGCCAGTAGTGCCTTAGACAGGGGCCAAGAGACCCAGTACTTC.